These 5 T cell receptor beta chains originate from one sample sequenced in a study of T cells after yellow fever vaccination. MiXCR was run by TCRdb on the 5' RACE reads, yielding one entry per CDR3 protein. The table lists approximately 85,000 distinct CDR3 sequences, roughly 15% of them singletons. The starting material was CD8+ T cells not binding an NS4B(214-222) dextramer, sorted from PBMCs, obtained less than 25 days after the first yellow fever vaccination. The receptors were gathered from a man younger than 35 who received the YFV17D yellow fever vaccine.

The chain combines TRBV5-4 with TRBJ1-1; TRBD1 agrees at 8 bases. This CDR3 region has 15 residues. V dropped 6 bases and J dropped 3; count of bases not matched to a gene: 10. Germline-derived CDR1 and CDR2 are SGHNT and YYREEE (reference sequence). CDR3 bases: TGTGCCAGCACCCACCCGCAGGGGGCGGACACTGAAGCTTTCTTT. It codes for CASTHPQGADTEAFF.

This clonotype was seen a handful of times. This sequence joins TRBV20-1 and TRBJ2-7; TRBD2 matches 7 bases. The germline V gene encodes CDR1 DFQATT and CDR2 SNEGSKA (reference sequence). J lost 5 bases, V lost 4 bases, and 2 bases had no gene match. The CDR3 is 11 residues long. CDR3 nucleotide sequence: TGCAGTGCTAAGGGAGGGAACGAGCAGTACGTC. It translates to CSAKGGNEQYV.

This clonotype was seen more than once but under ten times. This chain connects TRBV11-3 to TRBJ2-3; D remains unclear. V was clipped by 3 bases and J by 3 bases, with 19 bases between them. The CDR3 extends over 17 amino acids. Germline-derived CDR1 and CDR2 are SGHNT and YENEEA. CDR3 sequence reads: CASSFRPAAHGTDTQYF. CDR3 DNA: TGTGCCAGCAGCTTCCGACCCGCGGCCCACGGGACAGATACGCAGTATTTT.

The chain joins TRBV2 to TRBJ2-6, with TRBD1 as a possible D gene (5 bases). Trimming took off 5 bases at V and 5 bases at J, with 19 bases between the two ends. Germline CDR1 and CDR2: SNHLY and FYNNEI. CDR3 length: 17 residues. The CDR3 DNA is TGTGCCAGCAGTCATTCCCCCAGGGATCCACGGGCCAACGTCCTGACTTTC. The encoded protein is CASSHSPRDPRANVLTF.

This clonotype was found many times. The V gene is TRBV5-1, the J gene TRBJ2-2; possible D gene TRBD2, 5 bases. The CDR3 has 14 residues. The V end lost 0 bases, the J end lost 5 bases, and 8 bases lay between the germline ends. In germline, CDR1 is SGHRS, CDR2 YFSETQ. CDR3: CASSLARGTGELFF. The CDR3 nucleotides are TGCGCCAGCAGCTTGGCCCGAGGGACCGGGGAGCTGTTTTTT.